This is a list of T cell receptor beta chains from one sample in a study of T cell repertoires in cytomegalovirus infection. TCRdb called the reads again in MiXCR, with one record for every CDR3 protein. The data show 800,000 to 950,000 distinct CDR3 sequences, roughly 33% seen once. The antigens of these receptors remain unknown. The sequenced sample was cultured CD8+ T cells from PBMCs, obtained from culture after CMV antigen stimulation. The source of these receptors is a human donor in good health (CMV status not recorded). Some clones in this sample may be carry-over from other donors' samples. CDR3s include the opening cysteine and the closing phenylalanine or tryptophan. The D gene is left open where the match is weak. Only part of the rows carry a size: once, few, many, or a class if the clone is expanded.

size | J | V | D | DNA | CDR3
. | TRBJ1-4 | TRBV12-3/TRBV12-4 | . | TGTGCCAGCAGTTTTGCACAGGGTCCTAATGAAAAACTGTTTTTT | CASSFAQGPNEKLFF
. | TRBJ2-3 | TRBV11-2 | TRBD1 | TGTGTCAGCAGAAGCCCGGGGGGACAGGGGGCTAGCACAGATACGCAGTATTTT | CVSRSPGGQGASTDTQYF
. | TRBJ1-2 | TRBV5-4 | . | TGTGCCAGCACCCACACTGACCGACTCTATGGCTACACCTTC | CASTHTDRLYGYTF
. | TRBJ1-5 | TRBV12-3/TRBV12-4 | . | TGTGCCAGCAGTCCATTCGCCCGGGACAACAATCAGCCCCAGCATTTT | CASSPFARDNNQPQHF
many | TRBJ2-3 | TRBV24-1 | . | TGTGCCACCCGCGCCCGAATAAGCACAGATACGCAGTATTTT | CATRARISTDTQYF
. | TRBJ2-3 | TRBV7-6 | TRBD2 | TGTGCCAGCAGCTCGTCGACTAGCGGGGGGAGCACAGATACGCAGTATTTT | CASSSSTSGGSTDTQYF
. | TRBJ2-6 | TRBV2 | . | TGTGCCAGCAGCCGGTCCGGACCTCTTCTGAGGGCCAACGTCCTGACTTTC | CASSRSGPLLRANVLTF
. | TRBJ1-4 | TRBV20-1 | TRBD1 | TGCAGTGCTAAGGACAGGGTTGTTGAAAAACTGTTTTTT | CSAKDRVVEKLFF
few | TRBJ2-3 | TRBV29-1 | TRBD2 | TGCAGCGTTGAAGGGACTAGCGGGGAGGGCACAGATACGCAGTATTTT | CSVEGTSGEGTDTQYF
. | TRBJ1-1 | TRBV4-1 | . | TGTGCCAGCAGCCAAGGGCCAGGGATGAACACTGAAGCTTTCTTT | CASSQGPGMNTEAFF
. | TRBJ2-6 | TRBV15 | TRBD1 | TGTGCCACTTCCACAGGGGGCTCTGGGGCCAACGTCCTGACTTTC | CATSTGGSGANVLTF
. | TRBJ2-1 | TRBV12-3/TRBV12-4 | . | TGTGCCAGCAGTTTAGTCCTAGCGATCTACAATGAGCAGTTCTTC | CASSLVLAIYNEQFF
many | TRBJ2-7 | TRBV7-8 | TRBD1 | TGTGCCAGCAGCTCTTCTAGGGACAGGGGCTACGAGCAGTACTTC | CASSSSRDRGYEQYF
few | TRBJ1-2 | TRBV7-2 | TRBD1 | TGTGCCACGACAGGGTGGAACTATGGCTACACCTTC | CATTGWNYGYTF
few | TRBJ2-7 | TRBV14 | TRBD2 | TGTGCCAGCAGCCCGGGACTAGCGGGGGGGACAACCTACGAGCAGTACTTC | CASSPGLAGGTTYEQYF
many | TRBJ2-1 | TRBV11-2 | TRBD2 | TGTGCCAGCAGCTTGGGACTAGGTCAAAATGAGCAGTTCTTC | CASSLGLGQNEQFF
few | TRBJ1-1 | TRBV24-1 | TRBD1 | TGTGCCACCAGTGACCCAGGGGGCGGAACTGAAGCTTTCTTT | CATSDPGGGTEAFF
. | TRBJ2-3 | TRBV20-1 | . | TGCAGTGCTAGAGATCCCCTAGCTCCTAGCACAGATACGCAGTATTTT | CSARDPLAPSTDTQYF
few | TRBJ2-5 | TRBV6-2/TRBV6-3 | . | TGTGCCAGCTCCTTGATCGAGTTGGAGACCCAGTACTTC | CASSLIELETQYF
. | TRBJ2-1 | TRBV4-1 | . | TGCGCCAGCAGCCCCCGGGGGGCCACCGGATCTTTCAATGAGCAGTTCTTC | CASSPRGATGSFNEQFF
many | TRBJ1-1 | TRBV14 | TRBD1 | TGTGCCAGCAGCCAAGGACAACAGGGGCCGATCTTTGAAGCTTTCTTT | CASSQGQQGPIFEAFF
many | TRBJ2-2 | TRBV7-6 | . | TGTGCCAGCAGCTTAGGAGGACCCCCGAGGACCGGGGAGCTGTTTTTT | CASSLGGPPRTGELFF
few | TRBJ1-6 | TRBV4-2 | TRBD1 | TGTGCCAGCAGCCAAGATAAGAGGACAGGGCCCTCACCCCTCCACTTT | CASSQDKRTGPSPLHF
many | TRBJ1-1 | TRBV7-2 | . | TGTGCCAGCAGCTTTGGACGGATGAACACTGAAGCTTTCTTT | CASSFGRMNTEAFF
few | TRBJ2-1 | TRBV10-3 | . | TGTGCCATCAGTGAGTCGGGCGGGACTGGAGATTACAATGAGCAGTTCTTC | CAISESGGTGDYNEQFF
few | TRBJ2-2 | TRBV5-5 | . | TGTGCCAGCAGCCAATGGAAAACCGGGGAGCTGTTTTTT | CASSQWKTGELFF
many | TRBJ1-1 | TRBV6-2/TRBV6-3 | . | TGTGCCAGCAGTTACGATCCTAGGGCGACCCAGAACACTGAAGCTTTCTTT | CASSYDPRATQNTEAFF
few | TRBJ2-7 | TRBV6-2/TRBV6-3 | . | TGTGCCAGCAGTACGGCTACCTACGAGCAGTACTTC | CASSTATYEQYF
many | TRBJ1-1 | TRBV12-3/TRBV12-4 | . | TGTGCCAGCAGGTTGGGGAGCACTGAAGCTTTCTTT | CASRLGSTEAFF
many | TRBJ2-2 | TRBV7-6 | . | TGTGCCAGCAGCCATAGGTTCAACACCGGGGAGCTGTTTTTT | CASSHRFNTGELFF
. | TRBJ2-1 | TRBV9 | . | TGTGACAGCAGCGTAGTGGGGAATGAGCAGTTCTTC | CDSSVVGNEQFF
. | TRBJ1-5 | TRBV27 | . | TGTGCCAGCAGGGCGGGGGGCTACCAGCCCCAGCGTTTT | CASRAGGYQPQRF
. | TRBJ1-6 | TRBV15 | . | TGTGCCACCAGCAGAGAAGGGAGGGGTTCACCCCTCCACTTT | CATSREGRGSPLHF
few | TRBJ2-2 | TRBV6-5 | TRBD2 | TGTGCCAGCAGTAAGGGACTAGCGGTTACTATAAACACCGGGGAGCTGTTTTTT | CASSKGLAVTINTGELFF
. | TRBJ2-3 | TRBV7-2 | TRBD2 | TGTGCCAGCAGCAAAGACGGGGGGGGGTACACAGATACGCAGTATTTT | CASSKDGGGYTDTQYF
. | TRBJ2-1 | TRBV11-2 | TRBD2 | TGTGCCAGCAGCACTTGGACTAGCGGGTTAGACAATGAGCAGTTCTTC | CASSTWTSGLDNEQFF
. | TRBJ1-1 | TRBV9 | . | TGTGCCAGCAGCGTAGCGCAGGTGAACACTGAAGCTTTCTTT | CASSVAQVNTEAFF
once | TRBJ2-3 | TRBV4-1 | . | TGCGCCAGCAGCCAAGAGCCCCGGCGAGATACGCAGTATTTT | CASSQEPRRDTQYF
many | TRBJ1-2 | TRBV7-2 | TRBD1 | TGTGCCAGCAGCTTAGACTCATCCGGGACAGGGGGTTTAGGCTACACCTTC | CASSLDSSGTGGLGYTF
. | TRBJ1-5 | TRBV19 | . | TGTGCCAGTAGTATGGCCCCGGGACAAACTCATCAGGGTCCAAATCAGCCCCAGCATTTT | CASSMAPGQTHQGPNQPQHF
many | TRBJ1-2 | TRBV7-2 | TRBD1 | TGTGCCAGCAGCTTAGCCAGGACAGGGGGTTTTGGCTACACCTTC | CASSLARTGGFGYTF
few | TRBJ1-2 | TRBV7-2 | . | TGTGCCAGCAGCTTATTCCCTTCTACCTCCTATGGCTACACCTTC | CASSLFPSTSYGYTF
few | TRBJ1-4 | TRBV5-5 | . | TGTGCCAGCAGCTTGGATCAGTTCGCTAATGAAAAACTGTTTTTT | CASSLDQFANEKLFF
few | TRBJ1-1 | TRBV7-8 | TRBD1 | TGTGCCAGCAGCTCAGGGGGCTCTGAAGCTTTCTTT | CASSSGGSEAFF
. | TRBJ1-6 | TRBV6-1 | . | TGTGCCAGCAGTGTATTGGAAACAGGGACGTCCTATAATTCACCCCTCCACTTT | CASSVLETGTSYNSPLHF
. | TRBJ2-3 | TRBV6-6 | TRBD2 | TGTGCCAGCAGTTTTACTAGCGGGGAGACAGATACGCAGTATTTT | CASSFTSGETDTQYF
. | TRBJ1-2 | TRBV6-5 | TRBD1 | TGTGCCAGCAGTTACTCACAGACAGGGTCTGGCTACACCTTC | CASSYSQTGSGYTF
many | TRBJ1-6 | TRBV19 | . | TGTGCCAGTAGCCCTGTTTACGGGGATAATTCACCCCTCCACTTT | CASSPVYGDNSPLHF
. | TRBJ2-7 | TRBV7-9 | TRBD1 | TGTGCCAGCAGCTCCGAGCGCCGGGACAGGGACTACGAGCAGTACTTC | CASSSERRDRDYEQYF
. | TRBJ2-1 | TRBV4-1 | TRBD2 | TGCGCCAGCAGCCAAGGCCGGCGGGGGGGAACAACTGAGCAGTTCTTC | CASSQGRRGGTTEQFF
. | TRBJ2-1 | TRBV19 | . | TGTGCCAGTACCAATACAGGGATCCATGAGCAGTTCTTC | CASTNTGIHEQFF
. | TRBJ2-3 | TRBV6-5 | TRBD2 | TGTGCCAGCAGTTATTTGGGGGGGACAGATACGCAGTATTTT | CASSYLGGTDTQYF
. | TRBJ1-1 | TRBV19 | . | TGTGCCAGTCGATTTACACCCGACATATTGTTAGGGCGGAACACTGAAGCTTTCTTT | CASRFTPDILLGRNTEAFF